Below, 22 T cell receptor beta chains from the same sample are listed, as sequenced in a study of OX40 agonist ivuxolimab in advanced cancers. Libraries were constructed by the immunoSEQ multiplex PCR assay. TCRdb mirrors the immuneACCESS table, restricted to in-frame sequences. Some clones are absent from its copies; in checked studies, under half trace to an unresolved V gene, and the reason for the others is unknown. This sample is represented by about 19,000 clones; over 70% of them were singletons. The leading ten clones occupy around 20% of the sample. Material: CD4+ or CD8+ T cells sorted from blood, obtained in a trial of the OX40 agonist ivuxolimab. The receptors shown here come from an adult with an advanced solid tumor such as melanoma, head and neck, liver or kidney cancer.

This rearrangement joins TRBV28 to TRBJ2-7; D unresolved. The V gene's germline CDR1 is MDHEN and CDR2 SYDVKM. Trimming pared 2 bases from V and 3 bases from J, leaving 8 bases between. The CDR3 runs 13 residues. The CDR3 bases are TGTGCCAGCAGTTTAGTTAGATTCTACGAGCAGTACTTC. Translation: CASSLVRFYEQYF. Complete variable domain (other parts from reference TRBV28 and TRBJ2-7): DVKVTQSSRYLVKRTGEKVFLECVQDMDHENMFWYRQDPGLGLRLIYFSYDVKMKEKGDIPEGYSVSREKKERFSLILESASTNQTSMYLCASSLVRFYEQYFGPGTRLTVT.

This chain uses TRBV4-1 with TRBJ2-7, with 9 bases that match TRBD2. V dropped 4 bases and J dropped 3; count of bases not matched to a gene: 10. The germline V gene has CDR1 MGHRA and CDR2 YSYEKL. The CDR3 spans 16 residues. The CDR3 protein is CASSPPRLAGHYEQYF. The CDR3 DNA reads as TGCGCCAGCAGCCCGCCCCGTCTAGCGGGACACTACGAGCAGTACTTC.

In this sample, this clone turned up once. The rearrangement uses TRBV7-6 and TRBJ2-1; 7 nucleotides match TRBD1. V gave up 5 bases and J gave up 10 bases; unmatched junction bases: 5. This CDR3 is 12 amino acids long. Germline V gene sequence: CDR1 SGHVS, CDR2 FNYEAQ. The CDR3 DNA reads as TGTGCCAGCAGCCCCAGGGGGATCGAGCAGTTCTTC. Protein sequence: CASSPRGIEQFF.

This clone has more than one count but fewer than ten. This sequence joins TRBV4-3 and TRBJ1-6; D not certain. This CDR3 has 14 amino acids. The V gene lost 4 bases and the J gene lost 6 bases, with 10 bases spanning the gap. The germline gives CDR1 LGHNA, CDR2 YSLEER. The CDR3 nucleotides read TGCGCCAGCAGCCCCGGGGTTACTAATTCACCCCTCCACTTT. It encodes CASSPGVTNSPLHF.

The gene calls are TRBV7-3 and TRBJ2-5; D gene ambiguous. V lost 5 bases and J lost 4, with 11 bases in between. Per germline, CDR1 SGHTA and CDR2 FQGTGA. The CDR3 runs to 13 residues. CDR3 DNA: TGTGCCAGCAGCCCCGACATTGGAGAGACCCAGTACTTC. This gives the protein CASSPDIGETQYF.

The rearrangement links TRBV2 to TRBJ2-5, with TRBD2 identical over 8 bases. V trimming: 2 bases; J trimming: 1 base; junction bases outside the gene matches: 3. The CDR3 sequence is 15 residues long. Germline V lookup: CDR1 SNHLY, CDR2 FYNNEI. CDR3 amino acids: CASSERAGAQETQYF. The CDR3 bases are TGTGCCAGCAGTGAACGAGCGGGGGCCCAAGAGACCCAGTACTTC. Supplemented by reference TRBV2 and TRBJ2-5, the full variable domain reads EPEVTQTPSHQVTQMGQEVILRCVPISNHLYFYWYRQILGQKVEFLVSFYNNEISEKSEIFDDQFSVERPDGSNFTLKIRSTKLEDSAMYFCASSERAGAQETQYFGPGTRLLVL.

This clone was picked up one time. The chain uses TRBV2 and TRBJ2-7, with D unclear. V was pared by 6 bases and J by 0 bases, with 9 bases between. The CDR3 has 13 residues. Germline CDR1 is SNHLY and CDR2 is FYNNEI. This CDR3 reads CASRDASSYEQYF. The CDR3 DNA reads as TGTGCCAGCAGGGACGCAAGCTCCTACGAGCAGTACTTC. Full variable domain (outside the CDR3, taken from reference TRBV2 and TRBJ2-7): EPEVTQTPSHQVTQMGQEVILRCVPISNHLYFYWYRQILGQKVEFLVSFYNNEISEKSEIFDDQFSVERPDGSNFTLKIRSTKLEDSAMYFCASRDASSYEQYFGPGTRLTVT.

The chain is built from TRBV4-2 and TRBJ1-6; D call uncertain. The germline V gene has CDR1 LGHNA and CDR2 YNFKEQ. The CDR3 covers 13 residues. Trimming removed 0 bases from V and 7 bases from J, with 4 bases in between. In nucleotides, the CDR3 is TGTGCCAGCAGCCAAGAACAGAATTCACCCCTCCACTTT. It specifies CASSQEQNSPLHF.

The J gene is TRBJ2-3, the V gene TRBV7-9; D not certain. CDR1 is SEHNR and CDR2 is FQNEAQ in the germline V gene (reference sequence). The CDR3 runs to 15 residues. V gave up 8 bases and J gave up 0 bases, with 15 bases separating them. CDR3 sequence (DNA): TGTGCCAGCCTATGGACGAACCCCAGCACAGATACGCAGTATTTT. It translates to CASLWTNPSTDTQYF.

The chain has TRBV5-1 and TRBJ1-3, with D uncertain. Germline-derived CDR1 and CDR2 are SGHRS and YFSETQ. The CDR3 is made up of 17 amino acids. V lost 7 bases, J lost 0 bases, and 20 bases lay in between. The CDR3 nucleotides read TGCGCCAGCGGCCCCCCCCCATCAGACTACTCTGGAAACACCATATATTTT. It encodes CASGPPPSDYSGNTIYF.

The gene calls are TRBV6-1 and TRBJ2-7, with no clear D. Trimming shortened V by 0 bases and J by 2 bases, and 11 bases separated the two germline ends. The CDR3 runs 15 residues. Germline CDR1 and CDR2: MNHNS and SASEGT. The CDR3 reads CASSEAILATYEQYF. The DNA for the CDR3 is TGTGCCAGCAGTGAAGCGATCTTAGCTACCTACGAGCAGTACTTC.

The rearrangement links TRBV6-5 to TRBJ2-1; 12 bases are a match to TRBD2. The CDR3 totals 16 residues. V trimming: 0 bases; J trimming: 4 bases; junction bases outside the gene matches: 1. Germline loops: CDR1 MNHEY, CDR2 SVGAGI. The CDR3 reads CASSYSTSGGYNEQFF. CDR3 DNA: TGTGCCAGCAGTTACTCGACTAGCGGGGGTTACAATGAGCAGTTCTTC.

This clone was recorded only once. The gene calls are TRBV6-5 and TRBJ1-1; TRBD1 might be the D (5 bases). Germline lookup yields CDR1 MNHEY and CDR2 SVGAGI. The V gene lost 2 bases and the J gene lost 1 base, with 5 bases spanning the gap. The CDR3 runs to 13 residues. CDR3: CASSYGQNTEAFF. The CDR3 bases are TGTGCCAGCAGTTACGGACAGAACACTGAAGCTTTCTTT.

This chain joins TRBV4-1 and TRBJ1-1; D remains ambiguous. Trimming stripped 8 bases from V and 5 bases from J, with 15 bases between. The V gene's germline CDR1 is MGHRA and CDR2 YSYEKL. The CDR3 totals 13 residues. DNA of the CDR3: TGCGCCAGCGCGATCCTTGCGGATACTGAAGCTTTCTTT. This translates into CASAILADTEAFF.

This clone showed up just once. This sequence joins TRBV5-1 and TRBJ2-7; possible D gene TRBD2, 5 bases. The CDR3 contains 14 residues. Trimming cost V 3 bases and J 2 bases, with 12 bases left between them. Germline V gene sequence: CDR1 SGHRS, CDR2 YFSETQ. In nucleotides, the CDR3 is TGCGCCAGCAGCTACCCAGGCGGGCCCTACGAGCAGTACTTC. This codes for CASSYPGGPYEQYF.

Details on this clone: Different DNA sequences within this sample yield the same CDR3. In DNA, the CDR3 is TGTGCCAGCAGCCTCCGGGGGGGGAATGAGCAGTTCTTC. Protein sequence: CASSLRGGNEQFF. The chain has TRBV5-4 and TRBJ2-1; 8 nucleotides align to TRBD2. Germline V gene lookup returns CDR1 SGHNT and CDR2 YYREEE (reference sequence). This CDR3 comprises 13 residues. Trimming cost V 4 bases and J 7 bases; bases outside gene matches: 4.

By sample fraction, this clone is medium-sized. In DNA, the CDR3 is TGTGCCAGCAGTTTATATCAGGGCTACGAGCAGTACTTC. Protein: CASSLYQGYEQYF. V and J are TRBV28 and TRBJ2-7; perhaps TRBD1 as D (5 bases). V lost 1 base and J lost 3, with 7 bases in between. Germline V gene lookup returns CDR1 MDHEN and CDR2 SYDVKM. This CDR3 is built from 13 residues.

The rearrangement joins TRBV4-3 to TRBJ2-1; 11 nucleotides align to TRBD2. The CDR3 is 16 amino acids. Germline values: CDR1 LGHNA, CDR2 YSLEER. Germline trimming cut 4 bases from V and 7 bases from J; bases unmatched to any gene: 9. The CDR3 nucleotides are TGCGCCAGCAGCCGGGAACTAGCGGGGGTCCCAAATGAGCAGTTCTTC. This codes for CASSRELAGVPNEQFF.

The chain recombines TRBV13 with TRBJ1-5; perhaps TRBD1 as D (6 bases). Per germline, CDR1 PRHDT and CDR2 FYEKMQ (reference sequence). The length of the CDR3 is 15 residues. V dropped 5 bases and J dropped 2 bases, with 13 bases sitting between them. The CDR3 here is CASSRGAGGNQPQHF. CDR3 nucleotides: TGTGCCAGCAGCCGGGGGGCTGGGGGCAATCAGCCCCAGCATTTT.

This rearrangement joins TRBV11-1 to TRBJ2-5; 8 positions match TRBD1. J gave up 3 bases and V 10 bases, and 4 bases lay outside the gene matches. Germline values: CDR1 SGHAT, CDR2 FQDESV (reference sequence). This CDR3 region has 12 residues. The CDR3 DNA sequence: TGTGCCACCCGGACAGGGAAAGAGACCCAGTACTTC. Its translation: CATRTGKETQYF.

This clone is a singleton in its sample. The chain is built from TRBV9 and TRBJ1-1; D is ambiguous. There are 14 residues in the CDR3. CDR1 is SGDLS and CDR2 is YYNGEE in the germline V gene. The V and J ends lost 3 bases and 1 base respectively, with 10 bases between them. CDR3 nucleotides: TGTGCCAGCAGCGAGGGTACAGAGAACACTGAAGCTTTCTTT. Protein product: CASSEGTENTEAFF.

This sequence joins TRBV9 and TRBJ2-1; TRBD1 aligns across 7 bases. The CDR3 has 16 amino acids. V dropped 0 bases and J dropped 5; count of bases not matched to a gene: 8. Per germline, CDR1 SGDLS and CDR2 YYNGEE. The CDR3 sequence is CASSVDRDSRNNEQFF. The CDR3 region has the DNA TGTGCCAGCAGCGTAGATCGGGACAGCCGAAACAATGAGCAGTTCTTC.